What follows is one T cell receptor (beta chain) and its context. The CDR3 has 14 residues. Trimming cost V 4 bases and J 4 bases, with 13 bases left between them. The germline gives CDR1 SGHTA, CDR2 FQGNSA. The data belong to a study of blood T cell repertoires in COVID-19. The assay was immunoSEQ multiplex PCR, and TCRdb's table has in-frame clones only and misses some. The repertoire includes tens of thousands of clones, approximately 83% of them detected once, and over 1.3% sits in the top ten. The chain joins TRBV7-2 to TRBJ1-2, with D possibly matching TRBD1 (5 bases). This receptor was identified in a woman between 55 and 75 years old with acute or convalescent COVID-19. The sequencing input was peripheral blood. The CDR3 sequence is CASSSPTASYGYTF. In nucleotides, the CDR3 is TGTGCCAGCAGCTCCCCGACAGCCTCCTATGGCTACACCTTC. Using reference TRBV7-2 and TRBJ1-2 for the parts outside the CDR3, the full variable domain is GAGVSQSPSNKVTEKGKDVELRCDPISGHTALYWYRQSLGQGLEFLIYFQGNSAPDKSGLPSDRFSAERTGGSVSTLTIQRTQQEDSAVYLCASSSPTASYGYTFGSGTRLTVV.